These T cell receptor beta chains were read from a single sample in a study of T cells after yellow fever vaccination. TCRdb re-analysed the 5' RACE reads in MiXCR, keeping a single row per CDR3 protein. Of roughly 500,000 distinct CDR3 sequences detected, 15% to 20% appear once; the ten largest clones hold 13% to 15%. The sequencing here drew on PBMCs, taken 15 days after the yellow fever booster vaccination. The receptors come from a man aged 25-45 years who received the YFV17D yellow fever vaccine. The CDR3 runs from the conserved cysteine through the conserved F or W. Fields, in order: CDR3 DNA, CDR3 protein, clone size, CDR3 length, J gene, V gene, D gene. The D gene is left open where the match is weak. Size is stated for part of the rows, as once, few or many counts, or as a class when the clone is expanded.

TGTGCCAGCTCACCCGGGACTAGCGGGGGGTTCTTC CASSPGTSGGFF - 12 TRBJ2-1 TRBV18 TRBD2
TGTGCCAGCAGTTACTCGGTCGGGGAGCTGTTTTTT CASSYSVGELFF - 12 TRBJ2-2 TRBV6-2/TRBV6-3 -
TGTGCCAGCCAGGGAACCCCCTCCTACGAGCAGTACTTC CASQGTPSYEQYF - 13 TRBJ2-7 TRBV28 -
TGCGCCAGCAGCCCGGGACAGGGGGTCGAGCAGTACTTC CASSPGQGVEQYF many 13 TRBJ2-7 TRBV5-1 TRBD1
TGTGCCAGCTCACCTAGCGGGAAAGACAATGAGCAGTTCTTC CASSPSGKDNEQFF - 14 TRBJ2-1 TRBV18 TRBD2
TGTGCCAGCAGCTTCTCCGGGAGTGAGACCCAGTACTTC CASSFSGSETQYF - 13 TRBJ2-5 TRBV7-2 -
TGTGCCCGCAGTTTACGGGCGCAGGGAAGCTCTGGGGCCAACGTCCTGACTTTC CARSLRAQGSSGANVLTF - 18 TRBJ2-6 TRBV12-3/TRBV12-4 -
TGTGCCAGCAGCGTAGGACAGAAAGAGACCCAGTACTTC CASSVGQKETQYF - 13 TRBJ2-5 TRBV9 -
TGTGCCAGCAGCAGCGGACCATGGGAGACCCAGTACTTC CASSSGPWETQYF few 13 TRBJ2-5 TRBV7-2 -
TGCGCCAGCAGCTCTTCATGGATCGACTACGAGCAGTACTTC CASSSSWIDYEQYF few 14 TRBJ2-7 TRBV5-1 -
TGTGCCAGTAGCCCCCGGGACGGAAATCAGCCCCAGCATTTT CASSPRDGNQPQHF - 14 TRBJ1-5 TRBV19 -
TGCGCCAGCAGCGTACAGGGAGGCGATGGCTACACCTTC CASSVQGGDGYTF few 13 TRBJ1-2 TRBV5-1 -
TGTGCCACCAGTGACGCGGGAGGGAAATCCTACAATGAGCAGTTCTTC CATSDAGGKSYNEQFF many 16 TRBJ2-1 TRBV24-1 TRBD2
TGTGCCAGCAGCTTGGTAGACAGAACGCAGTATTTT CASSLVDRTQYF - 12 TRBJ2-3 TRBV5-6 -
TGTGCCACCAGCGTTACAGCGAATTCACCCCTCCACTTT CATSVTANSPLHF - 13 TRBJ1-6 TRBV24-1 -
TGTGCCAGCAGCGCACCGGGGAACCTTAGGGAGTACTTC CASSAPGNLREYF few 13 TRBJ2-7 TRBV5-6 -
TGTGCCAGCAGCCTCGTCTCCGGAGCTAACTATGGCTACACCTTC CASSLVSGANYGYTF few 15 TRBJ1-2 TRBV5-6 -
TGTGCCAGCTCACTACCCCGGGCTAGCGGGAGAGTATACGAGCAGTACTTC CASSLPRASGRVYEQYF few 17 TRBJ2-7 TRBV18 TRBD2
TGTGCCAGCAGCTTAAATGGCGGGTATAACTCCTACGAGCAGTACTTC CASSLNGGYNSYEQYF - 16 TRBJ2-7 TRBV7-2 -
TGCGCCAGCAGCCAAGAAAATGAGCAGTTCTTC CASSQENEQFF few 11 TRBJ2-1 TRBV4-3 -
TGCAGTGCTAGAGCACTAGGGACCCCCTACAATGAGCAGTTCTTC CSARALGTPYNEQFF - 15 TRBJ2-1 TRBV20-1 -
TGTGCCAGCAGCCCGTCCATGCTGAAAGAGACCCAGTACTTC CASSPSMLKETQYF few 14 TRBJ2-5 TRBV6-1 -
TGTGCCAGCAGCCAAGATCTATCCACTGGAAACACCATATATTTT CASSQDLSTGNTIYF - 15 TRBJ1-3 TRBV3-1 -
TGTGCCAGCAGTTACTCGAGCGCCCTGGGAGCCCAGCATTTT CASSYSSALGAQHF - 14 TRBJ1-5 TRBV6-5 -
TGCGCCAGCAGTGCCACAGGGGTACAAGAGACCCAGTACTTC CASSATGVQETQYF - 14 TRBJ2-5 TRBV10-2 TRBD1
TGTGCCAGCACCGTAGGGCCCGCGGGGGAGCAGTACTTC CASTVGPAGEQYF few 13 TRBJ2-7 TRBV2 -
TGTGCCAGTAGGGATGGTAATCAGCCCCAGCATTTT CASRDGNQPQHF - 12 TRBJ1-5 TRBV19 -
TGTGCCAGCAGCTTAGCAGGGGGCGACTACGAGCAGTACTTC CASSLAGGDYEQYF few 14 TRBJ2-7 TRBV7-2 TRBD1
TGCGCCAGCAGCTCCGGGCCGGGGCTCTACAATGAGCAGTTCTTC CASSSGPGLYNEQFF - 15 TRBJ2-1 TRBV5-1 -
TGTGCCATCAGTGAGGTGGGGCAAGGTACCGAGCAGTTCTTC CAISEVGQGTEQFF few 14 TRBJ2-1 TRBV10-3 -
TGTGCCTGGGATCGACAGGGTATGAATGAGCAGTTCTTC CAWDRQGMNEQFF few 13 TRBJ2-1 TRBV30 TRBD1
TGTGCCAGCAGCTTCGGGGCTGGGTTGAGTCGCGAGCAGTACTTC CASSFGAGLSREQYF few 15 TRBJ2-7 TRBV7-2 -
TGTGCCAGCAGTTTGCAGGGACGTAATTCACCCCTCCACTTT CASSLQGRNSPLHF - 14 TRBJ1-6 TRBV28 -
TGTGCCAGCACCTCGACTAGCGTAACTTCAGATACGCAGTATTTT CASTSTSVTSDTQYF few 15 TRBJ2-3 TRBV12-3/TRBV12-4 TRBD2
TGTGCCAGCAGCTTAGCGACGGGACTAGGGGCCAATGAGCAGTTCTTC CASSLATGLGANEQFF - 16 TRBJ2-1 TRBV7-2 TRBD2
TGTGCCAGCAGGCCTTATCGCGTGGGGGTAGATACGCAGTATTTT CASRPYRVGVDTQYF many 15 TRBJ2-3 TRBV5-6 -
TGCGCCAGCAGGGCGGGACTAGCGGGGAACAATGAGCAGTTCTTC CASRAGLAGNNEQFF few 15 TRBJ2-1 TRBV5-1 TRBD2